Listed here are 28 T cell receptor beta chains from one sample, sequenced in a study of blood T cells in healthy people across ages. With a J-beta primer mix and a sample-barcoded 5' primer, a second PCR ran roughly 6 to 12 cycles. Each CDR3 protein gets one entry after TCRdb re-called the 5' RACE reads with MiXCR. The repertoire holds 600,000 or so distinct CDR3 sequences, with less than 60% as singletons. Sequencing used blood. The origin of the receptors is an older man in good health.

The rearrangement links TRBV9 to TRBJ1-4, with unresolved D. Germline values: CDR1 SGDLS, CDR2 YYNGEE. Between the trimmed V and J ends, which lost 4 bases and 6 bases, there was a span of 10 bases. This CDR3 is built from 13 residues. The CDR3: CASSTRGDEKLFF. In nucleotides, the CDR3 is TGTGCCAGCAGCACAAGAGGTGATGAAAAACTGTTTTTT.

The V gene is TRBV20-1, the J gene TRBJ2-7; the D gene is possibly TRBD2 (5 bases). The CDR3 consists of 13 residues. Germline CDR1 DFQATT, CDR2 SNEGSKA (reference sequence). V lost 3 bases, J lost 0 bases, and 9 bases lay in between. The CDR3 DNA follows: TGCAGTGCTAGTTCGGGAAACTCCTACGAGCAGTACTTC. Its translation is CSASSGNSYEQYF.

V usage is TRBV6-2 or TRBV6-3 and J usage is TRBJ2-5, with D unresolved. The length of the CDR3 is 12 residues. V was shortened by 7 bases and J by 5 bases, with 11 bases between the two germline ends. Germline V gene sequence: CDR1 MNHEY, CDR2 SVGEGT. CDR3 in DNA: TGTGCCAGCAACCCGGGCGTCGAGACCCAGTACTTC. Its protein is CASNPGVETQYF.

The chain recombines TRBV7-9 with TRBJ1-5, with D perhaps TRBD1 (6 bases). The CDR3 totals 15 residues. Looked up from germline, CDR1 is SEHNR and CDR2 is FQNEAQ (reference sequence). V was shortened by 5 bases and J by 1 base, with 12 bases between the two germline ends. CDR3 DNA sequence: TGTGCCAGCAGCCCAGGGGATGGGAGCAATCAGCCCCAGCATTTT. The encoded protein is CASSPGDGSNQPQHF.

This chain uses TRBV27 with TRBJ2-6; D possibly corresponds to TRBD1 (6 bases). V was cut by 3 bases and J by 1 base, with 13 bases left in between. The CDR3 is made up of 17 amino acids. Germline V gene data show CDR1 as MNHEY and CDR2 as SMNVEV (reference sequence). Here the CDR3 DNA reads TGTGCCAGCAGTTTGACAGGTACTACTTCTGGGGCCAACGTCCTGACTTTC. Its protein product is CASSLTGTTSGANVLTF.

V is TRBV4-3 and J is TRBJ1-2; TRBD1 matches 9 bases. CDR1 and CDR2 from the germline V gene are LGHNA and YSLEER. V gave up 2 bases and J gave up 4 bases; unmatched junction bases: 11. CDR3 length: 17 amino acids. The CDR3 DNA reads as TGCGCCAGCAGCCAACAAACCGGGACAGGGTCTAGCTATGGCTACACCTTC. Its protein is CASSQQTGTGSSYGYTF.

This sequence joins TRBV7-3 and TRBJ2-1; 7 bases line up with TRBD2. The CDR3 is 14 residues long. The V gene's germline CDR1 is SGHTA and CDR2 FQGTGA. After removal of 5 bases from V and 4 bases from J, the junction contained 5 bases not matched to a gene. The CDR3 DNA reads TGTGCCAGCAGCGGGGGGGTAAATTACAATGAGCAGTTCTTC. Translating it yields CASSGGVNYNEQFF.

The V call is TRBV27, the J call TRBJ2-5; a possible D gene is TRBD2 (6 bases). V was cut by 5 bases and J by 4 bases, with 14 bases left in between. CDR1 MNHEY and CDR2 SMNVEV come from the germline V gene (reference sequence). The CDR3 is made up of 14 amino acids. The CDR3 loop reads CASSPRAGRETQYF. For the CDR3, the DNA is TGTGCCAGCAGTCCCCGGGCGGGGAGAGAGACCCAGTACTTC.

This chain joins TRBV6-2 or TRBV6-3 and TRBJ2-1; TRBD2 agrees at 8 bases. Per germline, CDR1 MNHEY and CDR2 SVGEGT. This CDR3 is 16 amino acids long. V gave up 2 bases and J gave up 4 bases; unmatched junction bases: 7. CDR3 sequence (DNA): TGTGCCAGCAGTTACCAACGGGCTAGCGGGTACAATGAGCAGTTCTTC. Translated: CASSYQRASGYNEQFF.

The CDR3 sequence is CASSLATGGYGYTF. The DNA of the CDR3 is TGTGCCAGCAGTTTAGCGACAGGGGGCTATGGCTACACCTTC. The V call is TRBV12-3 or TRBV12-4, the J call TRBJ1-2; 9 nucleotides agree with TRBD1. This CDR3 has 14 amino acids. V lost 0 bases and J lost 4; bases outside the gene matches: 0.

The chain's CDR3 is CASSSGWPRGSGEKLFF. DNA for the CDR3: TGCGCCAGCAGCTCTGGTTGGCCTCGCGGATCGGGGGAAAAACTGTTTTTT. The chain has TRBV5-1 and TRBJ1-4; no definite D call. V was cut by 3 bases and J by 8 bases, with 23 bases left in between. CDR3 length equals 17 residues. Germline V gene sequence: CDR1 SGHRS, CDR2 YFSETQ.

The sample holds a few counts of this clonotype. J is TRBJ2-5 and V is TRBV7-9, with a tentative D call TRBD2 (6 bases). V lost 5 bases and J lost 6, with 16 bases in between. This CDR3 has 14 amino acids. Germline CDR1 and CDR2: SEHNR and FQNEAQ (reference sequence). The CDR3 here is CASSLTRSGQTQYF. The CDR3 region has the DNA TGTGCCAGCAGCCTGACTAGGTCGGGACAGACCCAGTACTTC.

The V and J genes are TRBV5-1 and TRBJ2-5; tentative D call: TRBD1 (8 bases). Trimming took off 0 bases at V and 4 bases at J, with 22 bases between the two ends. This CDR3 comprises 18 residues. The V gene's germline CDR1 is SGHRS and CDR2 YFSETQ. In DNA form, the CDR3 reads TGCGCCAGCAGCTTGGCGTTGTCGGCTAGCGGACAGGGAGAGACCCAGTACTTC. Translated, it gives CASSLALSASGQGETQYF.

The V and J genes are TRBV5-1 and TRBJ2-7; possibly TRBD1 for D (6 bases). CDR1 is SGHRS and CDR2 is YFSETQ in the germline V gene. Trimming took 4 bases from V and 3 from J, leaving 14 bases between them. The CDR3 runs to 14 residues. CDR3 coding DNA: TGCGCCAGCAGCCAAACACAGGGTAACTACGAGCAGTACTTC. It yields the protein CASSQTQGNYEQYF.

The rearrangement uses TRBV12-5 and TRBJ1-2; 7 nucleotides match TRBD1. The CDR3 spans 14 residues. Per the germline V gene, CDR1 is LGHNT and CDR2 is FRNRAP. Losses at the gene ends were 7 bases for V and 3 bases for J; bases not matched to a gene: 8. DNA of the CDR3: TGTGCTAGTGCCCTGGACAGGTTATACTATGGCTACACCTTC. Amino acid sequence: CASALDRLYYGYTF.

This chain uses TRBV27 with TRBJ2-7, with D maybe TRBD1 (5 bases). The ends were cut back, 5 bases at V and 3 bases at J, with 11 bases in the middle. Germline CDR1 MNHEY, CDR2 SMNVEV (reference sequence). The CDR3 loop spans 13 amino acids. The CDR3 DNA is TGTGCCAGCAGTGGGGCTGTCTTCTACGAGCAGTACTTC. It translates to CASSGAVFYEQYF.

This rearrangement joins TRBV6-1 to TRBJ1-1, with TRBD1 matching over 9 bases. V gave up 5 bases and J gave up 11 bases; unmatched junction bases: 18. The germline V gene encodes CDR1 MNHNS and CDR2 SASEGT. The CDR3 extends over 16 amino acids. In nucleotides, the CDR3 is TGTGCCAGCAGTTCAACAGGGACAGGGTTTTTTTTGGACGCTTTCTTT. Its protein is CASSSTGTGFFLDAFF.

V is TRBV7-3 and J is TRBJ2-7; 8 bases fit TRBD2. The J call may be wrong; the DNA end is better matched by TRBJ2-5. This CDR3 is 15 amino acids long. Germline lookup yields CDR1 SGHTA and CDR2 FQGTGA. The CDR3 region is CASSLSGGSQETQYF. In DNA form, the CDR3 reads TGTGCCAGCAGCTTGAGCGGGGGAAGCCAAGAGACCCAGTACTTC.

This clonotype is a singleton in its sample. This CDR3 is CASSELQGYQETQYF. The CDR3 DNA follows: TGTGCCAGCAGTGAACTACAGGGATACCAAGAGACCCAGTACTTC. The V and J genes are TRBV2 and TRBJ2-5; possible D gene TRBD1, 6 bases. CDR1 SNHLY and CDR2 FYNNEI come from the germline V gene. CDR3 length: 15 amino acids. Trimming cost V 2 bases and J 0 bases, with 10 bases left between them.

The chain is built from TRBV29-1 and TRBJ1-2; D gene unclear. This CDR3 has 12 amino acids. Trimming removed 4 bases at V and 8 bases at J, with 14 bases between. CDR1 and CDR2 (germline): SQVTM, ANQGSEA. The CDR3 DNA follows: TGCAGCGTTGGAGAGCCTAGAAGGGGCTACACCTTC. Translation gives CSVGEPRRGYTF.

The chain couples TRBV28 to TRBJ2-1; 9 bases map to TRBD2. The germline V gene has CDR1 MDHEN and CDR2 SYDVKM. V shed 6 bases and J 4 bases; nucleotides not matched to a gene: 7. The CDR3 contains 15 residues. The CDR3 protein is CASRLAGNQYNEQFF. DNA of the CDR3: TGTGCCAGCAGGCTAGCGGGAAATCAGTACAATGAGCAGTTCTTC.

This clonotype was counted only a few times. The chain's CDR3 is CASSQRREGDVLTF. The CDR3 DNA sequence: TGTGCCAGCAGCCAACGACGGGAAGGGGACGTCCTGACTTTC. The chain carries TRBV14 and TRBJ2-6; D is possibly TRBD1 or TRBD2 (5 bases each). V lost 2 bases, J lost 11 bases, and 13 bases lay in between. The CDR3 spans 14 residues. Germline CDR1 and CDR2: SGHDN and FVKESK.

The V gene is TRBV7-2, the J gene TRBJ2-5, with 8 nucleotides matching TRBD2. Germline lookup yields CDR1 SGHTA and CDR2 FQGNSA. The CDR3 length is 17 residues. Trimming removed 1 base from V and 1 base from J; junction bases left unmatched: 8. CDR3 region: CASSLDPAGAFQETQYF. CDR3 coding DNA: TGTGCCAGCAGCTTAGACCCAGCGGGGGCATTCCAAGAGACCCAGTACTTC.

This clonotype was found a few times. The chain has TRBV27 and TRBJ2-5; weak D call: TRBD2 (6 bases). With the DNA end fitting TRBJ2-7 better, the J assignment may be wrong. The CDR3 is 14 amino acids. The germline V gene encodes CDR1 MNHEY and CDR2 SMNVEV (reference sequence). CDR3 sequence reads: CASSLLAVGHEQYF. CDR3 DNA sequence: TGTGCCAGCAGTTTGTTAGCGGTGGGCCACGAGCAGTACTTC.

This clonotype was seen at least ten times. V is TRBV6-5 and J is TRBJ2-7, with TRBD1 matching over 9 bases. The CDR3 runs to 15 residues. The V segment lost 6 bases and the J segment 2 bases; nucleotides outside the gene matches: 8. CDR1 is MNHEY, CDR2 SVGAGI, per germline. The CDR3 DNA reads TGTGCCAGCAGCCCTGTCCGGGACAGGGCCTACGAGCAGTACTTC. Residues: CASSPVRDRAYEQYF.

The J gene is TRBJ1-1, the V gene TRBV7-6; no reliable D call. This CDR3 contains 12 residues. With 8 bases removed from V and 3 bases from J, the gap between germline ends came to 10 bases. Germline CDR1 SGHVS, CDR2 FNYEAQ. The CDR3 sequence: CASAQDHTEAFF. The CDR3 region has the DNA TGTGCCAGCGCGCAGGATCACACTGAAGCTTTCTTT.

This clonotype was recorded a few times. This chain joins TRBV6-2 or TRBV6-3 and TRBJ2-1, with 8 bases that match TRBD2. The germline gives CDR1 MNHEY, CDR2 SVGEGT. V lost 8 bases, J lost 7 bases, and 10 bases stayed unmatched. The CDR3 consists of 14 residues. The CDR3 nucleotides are TGTGCCAGCGGGGCGGGAGGAGGTTGGAATGAGCAGTTCTTC. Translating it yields CASGAGGGWNEQFF.

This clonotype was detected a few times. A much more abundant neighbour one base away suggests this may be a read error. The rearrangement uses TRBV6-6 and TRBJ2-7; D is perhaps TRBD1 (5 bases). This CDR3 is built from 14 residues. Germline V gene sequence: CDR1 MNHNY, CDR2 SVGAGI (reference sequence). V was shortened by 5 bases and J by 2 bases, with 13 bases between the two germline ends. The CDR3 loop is CASSVATAPYEQYF. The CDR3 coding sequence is TGTGCCAGCAGTGTGGCGACAGCCCCCTACGAGCAGTACTTC.